This record covers a single TCR beta chain. The CDR3 is 13 residues long. Looked up from germline, CDR1 is GTSNPN and CDR2 is SVGIG (reference sequence). V was trimmed by 3 bases and J by 8 bases, leaving 16 bases between them. The data derive from a study of shared clonotypes between healthy human individuals. The deep-level immunoSEQ assay was used. Only in-frame clones appear in the TCRdb table, and some are missing; sequencing was by immunoSEQ multiplex PCR. This table holds approximately 340,000 clones, over 65% found once. The sequence came from a man in his thirties or forties in good health. The gene calls are TRBV30 and TRBJ1-2; a weak D match, TRBD1 (6 bases). The sequenced sample was memory CD4+ T cells sorted from blood. Subset of the sample: CD45RA-negative fraction. The CDR3 bases are TGTGCCTGGAGCAGCCACAGGGCGGGAGGCTACACCTTC. It encodes CAWSSHRAGGYTF.